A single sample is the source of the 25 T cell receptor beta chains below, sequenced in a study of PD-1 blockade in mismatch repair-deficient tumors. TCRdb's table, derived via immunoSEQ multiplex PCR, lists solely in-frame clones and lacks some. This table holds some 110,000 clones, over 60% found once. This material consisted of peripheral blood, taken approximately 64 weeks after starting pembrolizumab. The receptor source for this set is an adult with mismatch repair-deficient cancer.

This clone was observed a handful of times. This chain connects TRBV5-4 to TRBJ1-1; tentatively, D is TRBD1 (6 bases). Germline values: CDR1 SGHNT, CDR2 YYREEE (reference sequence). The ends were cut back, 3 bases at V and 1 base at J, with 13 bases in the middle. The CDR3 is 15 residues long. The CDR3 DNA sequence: TGTGCCAGCAGCTCCCAGATGACAGGGAACACTGAAGCTTTCTTT. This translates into CASSSQMTGNTEAFF.

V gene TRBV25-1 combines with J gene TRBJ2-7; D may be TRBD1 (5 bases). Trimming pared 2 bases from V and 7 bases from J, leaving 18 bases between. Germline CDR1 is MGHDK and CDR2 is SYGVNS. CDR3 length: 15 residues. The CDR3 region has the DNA TGTGCCAGCAGTGAAGGGGCCGGGTCTATTCGGGAGCAGTACTTC. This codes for CASSEGAGSIREQYF.

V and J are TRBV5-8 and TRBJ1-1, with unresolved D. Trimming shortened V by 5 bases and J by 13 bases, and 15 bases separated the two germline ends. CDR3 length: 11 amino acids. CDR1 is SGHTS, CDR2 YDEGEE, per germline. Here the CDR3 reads CASRWRFLGFF. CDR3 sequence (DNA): TGTGCCAGCAGATGGCGGTTCCTTGGTTTCTTT.

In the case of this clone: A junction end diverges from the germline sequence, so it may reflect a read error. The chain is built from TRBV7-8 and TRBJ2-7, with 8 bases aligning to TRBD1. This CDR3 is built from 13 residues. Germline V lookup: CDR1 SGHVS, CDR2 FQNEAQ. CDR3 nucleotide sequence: TGTGCCAGCACCCAGGGGGCATCCTCCGAGCAGTACTTC. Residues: CASTQGASSEQYF.

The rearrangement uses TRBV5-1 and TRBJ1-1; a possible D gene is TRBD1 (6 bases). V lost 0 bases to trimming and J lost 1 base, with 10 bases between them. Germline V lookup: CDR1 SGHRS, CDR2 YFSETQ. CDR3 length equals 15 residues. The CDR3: CASSLAVRGNTEAFF. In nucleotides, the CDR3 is TGCGCCAGCAGCTTGGCCGTCAGGGGGAACACTGAAGCTTTCTTT.

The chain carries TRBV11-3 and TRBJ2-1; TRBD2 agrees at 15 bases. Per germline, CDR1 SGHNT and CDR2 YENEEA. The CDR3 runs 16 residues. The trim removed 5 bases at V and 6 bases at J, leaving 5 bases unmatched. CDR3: CASSPPGLAGGNEQFF. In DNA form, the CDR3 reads TGTGCCAGCAGCCCACCGGGACTAGCGGGAGGCAATGAGCAGTTCTTC.

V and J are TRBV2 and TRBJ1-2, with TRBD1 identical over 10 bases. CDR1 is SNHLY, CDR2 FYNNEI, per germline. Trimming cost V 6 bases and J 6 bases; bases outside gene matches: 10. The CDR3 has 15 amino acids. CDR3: CASRRDRGSSDGYTF. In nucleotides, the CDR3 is TGTGCCAGCAGGAGGGACAGGGGCAGTTCGGATGGCTACACCTTC. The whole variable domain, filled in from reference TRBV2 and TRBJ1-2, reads EPEVTQTPSHQVTQMGQEVILRCVPISNHLYFYWYRQILGQKVEFLVSFYNNEISEKSEIFDDQFSVERPDGSNFTLKIRSTKLEDSAMYFCASRRDRGSSDGYTFGSGTRLTVV.

This CDR3 is CASSPYRFSSYNEQFF. The DNA of the CDR3 is TGTGCCAGCAGCCCCTACAGGTTCTCCTCCTACAATGAGCAGTTCTTC. The chain couples TRBV7-8 to TRBJ2-1, with D possibly matching TRBD1 (5 bases). CDR1 SGHVS and CDR2 FQNEAQ come from the germline V gene. The CDR3 contains 16 residues. Trimming removed 5 bases from V and 0 bases from J, with 14 bases in between.

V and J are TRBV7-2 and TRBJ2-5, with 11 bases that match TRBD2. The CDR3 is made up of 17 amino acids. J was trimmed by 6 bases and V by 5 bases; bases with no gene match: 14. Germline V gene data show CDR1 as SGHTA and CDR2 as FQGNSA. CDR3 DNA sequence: TGTGCCAGCAGCCCAACGACCGGGCTAGCGGGAGGAAAGACCCAGTACTTC. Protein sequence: CASSPTTGLAGGKTQYF.

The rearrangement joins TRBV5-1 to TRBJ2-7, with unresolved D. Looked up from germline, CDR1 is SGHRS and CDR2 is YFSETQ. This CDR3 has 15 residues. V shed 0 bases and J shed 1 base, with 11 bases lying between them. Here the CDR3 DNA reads TGCGCCAGCAGCTTGGAAAAGGGTAGGTCCTACGAGCAGTACTTC. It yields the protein CASSLEKGRSYEQYF.

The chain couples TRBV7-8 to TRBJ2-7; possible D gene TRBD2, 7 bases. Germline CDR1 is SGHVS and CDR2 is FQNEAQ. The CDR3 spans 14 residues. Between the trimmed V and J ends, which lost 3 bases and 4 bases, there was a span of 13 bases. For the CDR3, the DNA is TGTGCCAGCAGCTTGGCGGGGGCGGCATACGAGCAGTACTTC. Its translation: CASSLAGAAYEQYF.

CDR3 sequence: CASSLGFGGGSINEQFF. In nucleotides, the CDR3 is TGTGCCAGCAGCTTAGGTTTTGGTGGGGGATCGATCAATGAGCAGTTCTTC. This sequence joins TRBV7-2 and TRBJ2-1, with D perhaps assigned TRBD1 or TRBD2 (5 bases each). CDR1 and CDR2 (germline): SGHTA, FQGNSA. This CDR3 region has 17 residues. Trimming cost V 1 base and J 6 bases, with 19 bases left between them.

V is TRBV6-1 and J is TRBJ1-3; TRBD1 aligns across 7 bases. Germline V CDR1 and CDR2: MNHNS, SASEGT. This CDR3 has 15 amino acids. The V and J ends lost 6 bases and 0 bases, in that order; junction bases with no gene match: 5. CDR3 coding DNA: TGTGCCAGCAGGCTACAGGGGTCCTCTGGAAACACCATATATTTT. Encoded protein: CASRLQGSSGNTIYF.

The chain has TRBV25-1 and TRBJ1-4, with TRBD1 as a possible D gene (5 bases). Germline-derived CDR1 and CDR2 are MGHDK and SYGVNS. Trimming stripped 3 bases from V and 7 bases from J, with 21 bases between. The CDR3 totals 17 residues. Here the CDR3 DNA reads TGTGCCAGCAGTGACCACCATCAGGAGGGGAATAGTGAAAAACTGTTTTTT. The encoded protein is CASSDHHQEGNSEKLFF. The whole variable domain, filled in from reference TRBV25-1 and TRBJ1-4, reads EADIYQTPRYLVIGTGKKITLECSQTMGHDKMYWYQQDPGMELHLIHYSYGVNSTEKGDLSSESTVSRIRTEHFPLTLESARPSHTSQYLCASSDHHQEGNSEKLFFGSGTQLSVL.

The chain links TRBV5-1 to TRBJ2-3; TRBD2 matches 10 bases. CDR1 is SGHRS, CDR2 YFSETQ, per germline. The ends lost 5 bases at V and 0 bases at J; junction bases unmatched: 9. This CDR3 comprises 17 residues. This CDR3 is CASRRILAGVSTDTQYF. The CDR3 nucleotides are TGCGCCAGCAGAAGAATTCTAGCGGGGGTAAGCACAGATACGCAGTATTTT. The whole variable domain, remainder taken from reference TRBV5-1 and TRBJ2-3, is KAGVTQTPRYLIKTRGQQVTLSCSPISGHRSVSWYQQTPGQGLQFLFEYFSETQRNKGNFPGRFSGRQFSNSRSEMNVSTLELGDSALYLCASRRILAGVSTDTQYFGPGTRLTVL.

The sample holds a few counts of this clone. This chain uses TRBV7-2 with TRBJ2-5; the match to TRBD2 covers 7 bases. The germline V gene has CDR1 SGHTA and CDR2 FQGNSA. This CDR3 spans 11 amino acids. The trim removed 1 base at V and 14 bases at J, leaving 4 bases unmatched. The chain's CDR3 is CASSLGGTKYF. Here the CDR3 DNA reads TGTGCCAGCAGCTTAGGTGGGACTAAATACTTC.

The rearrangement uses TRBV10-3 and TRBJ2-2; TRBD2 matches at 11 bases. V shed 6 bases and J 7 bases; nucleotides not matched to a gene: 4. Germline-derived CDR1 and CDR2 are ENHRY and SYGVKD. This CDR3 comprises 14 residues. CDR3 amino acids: CAISPGTSGGELFF. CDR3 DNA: TGTGCCATCAGCCCCGGGACTAGCGGCGGGGAGCTGTTTTTT.

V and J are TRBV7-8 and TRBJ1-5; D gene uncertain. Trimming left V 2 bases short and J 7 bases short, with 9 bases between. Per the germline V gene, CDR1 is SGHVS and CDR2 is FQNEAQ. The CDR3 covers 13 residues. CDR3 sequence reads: CASSLSLNQPQHF. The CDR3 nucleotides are TGTGCCAGCAGCTTATCTTTGAACCAGCCCCAGCATTTT.

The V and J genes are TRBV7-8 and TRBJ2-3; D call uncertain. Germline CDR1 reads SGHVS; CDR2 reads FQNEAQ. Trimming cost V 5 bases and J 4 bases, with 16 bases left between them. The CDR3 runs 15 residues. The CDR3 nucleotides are TGTGCCAGCAGCGTAGTAAGGCCCCGGGCAGATACGCAGTATTTT. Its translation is CASSVVRPRADTQYF.

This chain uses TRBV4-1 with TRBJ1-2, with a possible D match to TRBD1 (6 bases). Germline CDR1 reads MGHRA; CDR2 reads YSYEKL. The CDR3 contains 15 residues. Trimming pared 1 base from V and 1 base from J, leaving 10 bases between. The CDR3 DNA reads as TGCGCCAGCAGCCAAGGGGACAATCTTAACTATGGCTACACCTTC. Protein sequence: CASSQGDNLNYGYTF.

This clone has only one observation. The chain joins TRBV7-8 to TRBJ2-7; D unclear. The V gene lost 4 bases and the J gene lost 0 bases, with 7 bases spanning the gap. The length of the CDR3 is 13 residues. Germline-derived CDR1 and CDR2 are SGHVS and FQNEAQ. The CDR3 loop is CASSSGPSYEQYF. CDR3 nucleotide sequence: TGTGCCAGCAGCTCCGGTCCCTCCTACGAGCAGTACTTC.

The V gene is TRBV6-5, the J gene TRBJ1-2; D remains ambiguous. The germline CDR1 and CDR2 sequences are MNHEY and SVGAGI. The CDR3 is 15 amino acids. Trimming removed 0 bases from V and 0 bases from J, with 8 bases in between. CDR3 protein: CASSYSGLANYGYTF. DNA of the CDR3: TGTGCCAGCAGTTACTCCGGCTTAGCTAACTATGGCTACACCTTC.

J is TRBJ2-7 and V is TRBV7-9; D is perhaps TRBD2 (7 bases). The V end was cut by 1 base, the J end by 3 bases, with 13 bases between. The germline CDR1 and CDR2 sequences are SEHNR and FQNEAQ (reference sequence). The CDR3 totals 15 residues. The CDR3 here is CASSLVSGGHYEQYF. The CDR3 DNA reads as TGTGCCAGCAGCTTAGTTTCCGGGGGGCACTACGAGCAGTACTTC.

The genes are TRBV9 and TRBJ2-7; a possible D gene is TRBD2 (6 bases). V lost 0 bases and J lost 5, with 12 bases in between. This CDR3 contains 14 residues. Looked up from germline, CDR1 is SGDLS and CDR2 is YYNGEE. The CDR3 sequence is CASSVAGSGDEQYF. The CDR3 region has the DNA TGTGCCAGCAGCGTAGCCGGGAGTGGCGACGAGCAGTACTTC.

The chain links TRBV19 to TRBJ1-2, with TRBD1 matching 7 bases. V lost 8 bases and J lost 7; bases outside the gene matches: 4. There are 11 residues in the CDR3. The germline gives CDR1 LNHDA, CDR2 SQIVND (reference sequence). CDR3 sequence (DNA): TGTGCCAGTGGGACAGTATTTGGCTACACCTTC. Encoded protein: CASGTVFGYTF.